A selection of T cell receptor beta chains follows, all from one sample in a study of blood T cells in healthy people across ages. TCRdb re-derived calls from the 5' RACE reads in MiXCR, one entry per CDR3 protein. Of about 1.8 million distinct CDR3 sequences detected, approximately 50% appear once; the ten largest clones hold around 2.1%. Specimen: blood. Every receptor here comes from a woman aged 40 to 50 in good health. Both conserved end residues are part of each CDR3. Fields, in order: V gene, CDR3 protein.

TRBV11-1 | CASSIDRLNTEAFF
TRBV29-1 | CSVGRASEGDTQYF
TRBV12-3/TRBV12-4 | CASSWRGAGGYTF
TRBV2 | CASTDPTSGGYNEQFF
TRBV7-2 | CASSPEGTHPYEQYF
TRBV20-1 | CSARAVTESYNSPLHF
TRBV20-1 | CSALQGTGNTIYF
TRBV6-2/TRBV6-3 | CASSYSSGRGTPHNEQFF
TRBV25-1 | CASSEQGARVGELFF
TRBV29-1 | CSAPGWIKGTDTQYF
TRBV3-1 | CASSQDLSFSTDTQYF
TRBV20-1 | CSASGQENQETQYF
TRBV7-9 | CASSLTTGRWDTQYF
TRBV27 | CASSYRVSSYNEQFF
TRBV24-1 | CATSDPPPQETQYF
TRBV7-2 | CASSTAGWETQYF
TRBV7-9 | CASSPNSGTGKGKLFF
TRBV20-1 | CGARRQGIGNEQFF
TRBV7-9 | CASSQGPDGYTF
TRBV27 | CASSTRTASYEQYF
TRBV7-8 | CASSPTITSDTQYF
TRBV6-5 | CASNRQGYGYTF
TRBV28 | CASRGPFLRPGGKETQYF
TRBV5-1 | CASSPTKLAGPVDEQFF
TRBV6-6 | CASSSRDRASTDTQYF